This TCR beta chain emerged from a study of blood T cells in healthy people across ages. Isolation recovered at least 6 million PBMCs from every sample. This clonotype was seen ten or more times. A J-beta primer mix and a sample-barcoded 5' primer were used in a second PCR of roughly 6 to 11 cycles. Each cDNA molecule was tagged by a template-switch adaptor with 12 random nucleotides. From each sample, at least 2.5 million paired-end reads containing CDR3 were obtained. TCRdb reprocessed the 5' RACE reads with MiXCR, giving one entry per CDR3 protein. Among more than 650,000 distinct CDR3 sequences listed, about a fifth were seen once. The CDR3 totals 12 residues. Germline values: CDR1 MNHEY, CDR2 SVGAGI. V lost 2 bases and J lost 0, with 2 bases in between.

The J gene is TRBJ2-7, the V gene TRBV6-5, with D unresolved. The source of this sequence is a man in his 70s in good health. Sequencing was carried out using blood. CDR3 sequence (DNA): TGTGCCAGCAGTTACGACTCCTACGAGCAGTACTTC. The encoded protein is CASSYDSYEQYF.